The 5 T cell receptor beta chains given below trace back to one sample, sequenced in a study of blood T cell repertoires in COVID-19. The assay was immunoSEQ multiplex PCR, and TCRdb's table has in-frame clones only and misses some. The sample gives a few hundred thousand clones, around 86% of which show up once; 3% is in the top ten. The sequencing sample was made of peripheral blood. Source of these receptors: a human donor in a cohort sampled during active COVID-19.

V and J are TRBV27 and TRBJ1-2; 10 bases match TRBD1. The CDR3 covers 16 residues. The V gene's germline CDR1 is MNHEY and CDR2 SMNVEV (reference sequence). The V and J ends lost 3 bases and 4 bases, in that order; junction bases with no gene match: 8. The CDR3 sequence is CASSLTGGRGGYGYTF. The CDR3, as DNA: TGTGCCAGCAGTTTGACAGGGGGCAGAGGGGGCTATGGCTACACCTTC.

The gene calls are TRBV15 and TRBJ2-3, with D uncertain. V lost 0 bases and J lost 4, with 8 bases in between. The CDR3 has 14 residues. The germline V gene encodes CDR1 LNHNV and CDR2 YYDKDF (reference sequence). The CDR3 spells CATSRDSEADTQYF. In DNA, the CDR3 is TGTGCCACCAGCAGAGATTCAGAGGCAGATACGCAGTATTTT. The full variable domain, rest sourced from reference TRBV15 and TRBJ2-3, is DAMVIQNPRYQVTQFGKPVTLSCSQTLNHNVMYWYQQKSSQAPKLLFHYYDKDFNNEADTPDNFQSRRPNTSFCFLDIRSPGLGDTAMYLCATSRDSEADTQYFGPGTRLTVL.

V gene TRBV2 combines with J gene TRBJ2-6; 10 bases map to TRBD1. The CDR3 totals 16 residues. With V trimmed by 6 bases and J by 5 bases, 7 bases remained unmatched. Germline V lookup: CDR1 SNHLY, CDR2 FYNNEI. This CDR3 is CASRETGGARANVLTF. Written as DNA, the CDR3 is TGTGCCAGCAGGGAGACAGGGGGCGCTCGGGCCAACGTCCTGACTTTC. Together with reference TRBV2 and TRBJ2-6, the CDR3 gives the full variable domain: EPEVTQTPSHQVTQMGQEVILRCVPISNHLYFYWYRQILGQKVEFLVSFYNNEISEKSEIFDDQFSVERPDGSNFTLKIRSTKLEDSAMYFCASRETGGARANVLTFGAGSRLTVL.

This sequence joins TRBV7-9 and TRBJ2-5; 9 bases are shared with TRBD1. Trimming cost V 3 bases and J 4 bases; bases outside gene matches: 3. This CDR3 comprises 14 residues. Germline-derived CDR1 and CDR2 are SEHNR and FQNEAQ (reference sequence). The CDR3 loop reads CASSFSTGGETQYF. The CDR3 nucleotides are TGTGCCAGCAGCTTTTCGACAGGGGGAGAGACCCAGTACTTC.

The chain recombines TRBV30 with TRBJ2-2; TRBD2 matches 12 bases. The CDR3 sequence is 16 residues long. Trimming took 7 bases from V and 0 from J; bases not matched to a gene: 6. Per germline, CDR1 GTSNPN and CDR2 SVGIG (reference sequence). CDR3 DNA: TGTGCCTCCAGACTAGCGGGAGCCTCGAACACCGGGGAGCTGTTTTTT. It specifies CASRLAGASNTGELFF.